This is a list of T cell receptor beta chains from one sample in a study of PD-L1 blockade in urothelial cancer. Clones were sequenced by immunoSEQ multiplex PCR, and TCRdb holds only the in-frame ones, with some missing. The table shows just over 14,000 clones, with 70% to 90% occurring only once. The source material was PBMCs, sampled around atezolizumab (anti-PD-L1) treatment. These receptors were taken from a man between 65 and 85 years old with urothelial cancer. CDR3s include the opening cysteine and the closing phenylalanine or tryptophan. A D gene is named only where the DNA matches it firmly. Some rows mark clone size as missing; the rest say once, few, many or name a class of expanded clone.

CDR3 DNA: TGTGCCAGCAGCTTGGGGGACAGAATCAACTCTGGGGCCAACGTCCTGACTTTC; CDR3 protein: CASSLGDRINSGANVLTF; V gene: TRBV5-6; D gene: TRBD1; clone size: .; J gene: TRBJ2-6
CDR3 DNA: TGTGCCAGTAGTGAGCAGGCGTTGTACACTGAAGCTTTCTTT; CDR3 protein: CASSEQALYTEAFF; V gene: TRBV19; D gene: .; clone size: .; J gene: TRBJ1-1
CDR3 DNA: TGTGCCAGCAGTAACGACAGGAGAGGTTCCGATGAGCAGTTCTTC; CDR3 protein: CASSNDRRGSDEQFF; V gene: TRBV6-5; D gene: .; clone size: .; J gene: TRBJ2-1
CDR3 DNA: TGTGCCAGCAAGCAAGGACAGGGAGACACCATATATTTT; CDR3 protein: CASKQGQGDTIYF; V gene: TRBV2; D gene: TRBD1; clone size: once; J gene: TRBJ1-3
CDR3 DNA: TGTGCCAGCAGTCCTCGGACTAGCGCCGTGGATACGCAGTATTTT; CDR3 protein: CASSPRTSAVDTQYF; V gene: TRBV25-1; D gene: TRBD2; clone size: .; J gene: TRBJ2-3
CDR3 DNA: TGTGCCAGTAGTATCGGGACAGGCGAGACTGAAGCTTTCTTT; CDR3 protein: CASSIGTGETEAFF; V gene: TRBV19; D gene: TRBD1; clone size: .; J gene: TRBJ1-1
CDR3 DNA: TGTGCCTGGAGGGGCCGGTGGCAAGTCGTCTACGAGGAGCAGTACTTC; CDR3 protein: CAWRGRWQVVYEEQYF; V gene: TRBV30; D gene: .; clone size: once; J gene: TRBJ2-7
CDR3 DNA: TGTGCCAGCAGTTGGGGACAGAACACTGAAGCTTTCTTT; CDR3 protein: CASSWGQNTEAFF; V gene: TRBV6-1; D gene: .; clone size: .; J gene: TRBJ1-1
CDR3 DNA: TGTGCCAGTACCCAGGGTTCGGGTGAGCAGTACTTC; CDR3 protein: CASTQGSGEQYF; V gene: TRBV19; D gene: .; clone size: .; J gene: TRBJ2-7
CDR3 DNA: TGCACCAGCAGCCAAGGAGAAGGCGGGGGGCGAGAGACCCAGTACTTC; CDR3 protein: CTSSQGEGGGRETQYF; V gene: TRBV1; D gene: .; clone size: .; J gene: TRBJ2-5
CDR3 DNA: TGTGCCAGCAGTCACTCGACAGTCTCCTACGAGCAGTACTTC; CDR3 protein: CASSHSTVSYEQYF; V gene: TRBV28; D gene: .; clone size: .; J gene: TRBJ2-7
CDR3 DNA: TGTGCCAGCAGCACGGGACTAGCGGTTACAGATACGCAGTATTTT; CDR3 protein: CASSTGLAVTDTQYF; V gene: TRBV11-2; D gene: TRBD2; clone size: .; J gene: TRBJ2-3
CDR3 DNA: TGTGCCACCAGCAGAGATGGGACAGGGTTCGATGAGCAGTTCTTC; CDR3 protein: CATSRDGTGFDEQFF; V gene: TRBV15; D gene: TRBD1; clone size: .; J gene: TRBJ2-1
CDR3 DNA: TGCGCCAGCAGCCAAGTACCGTCGTTTACAGAGCCATGGCCCCAGCATTTT; CDR3 protein: CASSQVPSFTEPWPQHF; V gene: TRBV4-1; D gene: .; clone size: .; J gene: TRBJ1-5
CDR3 DNA: TGCAGCGTTGTTTCGGCGGTGTCGAACACTGAAGCTTTCTTT; CDR3 protein: CSVVSAVSNTEAFF; V gene: TRBV29-1; D gene: .; clone size: .; J gene: TRBJ1-1
CDR3 DNA: TGTGCCATCAGTGAGACAGGGAGAGAGACCCAGTACTTC; CDR3 protein: CAISETGRETQYF; V gene: TRBV10-3; D gene: .; clone size: once; J gene: TRBJ2-5
CDR3 DNA: TGTGCCAGCAGTTACTCGACCCCAGGGTACAATGAGCAGTTCTTC; CDR3 protein: CASSYSTPGYNEQFF; V gene: TRBV6-5; D gene: .; clone size: .; J gene: TRBJ2-1
CDR3 DNA: TGTGCCAGCTCACCACCGGGCAGGGGGTTAGCAGATACGCAGTATTTT; CDR3 protein: CASSPPGRGLADTQYF; V gene: TRBV18; D gene: TRBD1; clone size: .; J gene: TRBJ2-3
CDR3 DNA: TGCAGCGTGGGTAGCCCGGGACTCCCTAACTATGGCTACACCTTC; CDR3 protein: CSVGSPGLPNYGYTF; V gene: TRBV29-1; D gene: .; clone size: .; J gene: TRBJ1-2
CDR3 DNA: TGTGCCAACAGCTTAGCTCCTCTAGCGGGGGGGGGACATGAGCAGTTCTTC; CDR3 protein: CANSLAPLAGGGHEQFF; V gene: TRBV7-8; D gene: TRBD2; clone size: .; J gene: TRBJ2-1
CDR3 DNA: TGCGCCAGCAGGGAAGGGCAGGGAAACTTCTATGGCTACACCTTC; CDR3 protein: CASREGQGNFYGYTF; V gene: TRBV5-1; D gene: .; clone size: .; J gene: TRBJ1-2
CDR3 DNA: TGTGCCAGCAGTGCTAGCGGGGGAACCGAGCAGTACTTC; CDR3 protein: CASSASGGTEQYF; V gene: TRBV2; D gene: TRBD2; clone size: .; J gene: TRBJ2-7
CDR3 DNA: TGCGCCAGCAGCTTGGAAACGGGACAGGGTAATGAAAAACTGTTTTTT; CDR3 protein: CASSLETGQGNEKLFF; V gene: TRBV5-1; D gene: TRBD1; clone size: .; J gene: TRBJ1-4
CDR3 DNA: TGTGCCAGCAGATCTCCAGGGTTTTCCGCTCAGCCCCAGCATTTT; CDR3 protein: CASRSPGFSAQPQHF; V gene: TRBV7-2; D gene: .; clone size: .; J gene: TRBJ1-5
CDR3 DNA: TGTGCCAGCGGACTAGCGGCGGGGACCCAGTACTTC; CDR3 protein: CASGLAAGTQYF; V gene: TRBV4-2; D gene: TRBD2; clone size: .; J gene: TRBJ2-5
CDR3 DNA: TGTGCCACCAGCAAGGGCGCGGGAAGCACAGATACGCAGTATTTT; CDR3 protein: CATSKGAGSTDTQYF; V gene: TRBV15; D gene: .; clone size: .; J gene: TRBJ2-3
CDR3 DNA: TGTGCCAGCAGTGACTCGACAGGGGGCCAAAGTGAGCAGTTCTTC; CDR3 protein: CASSDSTGGQSEQFF; V gene: TRBV6-4; D gene: TRBD1; clone size: few; J gene: TRBJ2-1
CDR3 DNA: TGTGCCAGCAGTCTGGACAGGGGGAATTCACCCCTCCACTTT; CDR3 protein: CASSLDRGNSPLHF; V gene: TRBV6-5; D gene: TRBD1; clone size: .; J gene: TRBJ1-6
CDR3 DNA: TGCGCCAGCAGGGGACAAGGTGCTGAAGCTTTCTTT; CDR3 protein: CASRGQGAEAFF; V gene: TRBV5-1; D gene: .; clone size: .; J gene: TRBJ1-1
CDR3 DNA: TGTGCCTGGAGTCGACTAGCGGGGGCGAAGACCCAGTACTTC; CDR3 protein: CAWSRLAGAKTQYF; V gene: TRBV30; D gene: TRBD2; clone size: .; J gene: TRBJ2-5
CDR3 DNA: TGTGCCAGTACAGGGTTAGATTTTAAAGCTTTCTTT; CDR3 protein: CASTGLDFKAFF; V gene: TRBV10-3; D gene: .; clone size: .; J gene: TRBJ1-1
CDR3 DNA: TGTGCCAGCAGGGGAGGTCTCGAGACCCAGTACTTC; CDR3 protein: CASRGGLETQYF; V gene: TRBV7-6; D gene: .; clone size: .; J gene: TRBJ2-5
CDR3 DNA: TGTGCCAGCAGTCCCTCCTTATCGGGTAATTCACCCCTCCACTTT; CDR3 protein: CASSPSLSGNSPLHF; V gene: TRBV2; D gene: .; clone size: .; J gene: TRBJ1-6
CDR3 DNA: TGTGCCAGCAGACGACAGGGGGCGGATGAGCAGTACTTC; CDR3 protein: CASRRQGADEQYF; V gene: TRBV7-9; D gene: TRBD1; clone size: .; J gene: TRBJ2-7
CDR3 DNA: TGTGCCAGCAGCTTCATAGCGGGGTCCTCCTACGAGCAGTACTTC; CDR3 protein: CASSFIAGSSYEQYF; V gene: TRBV5-5; D gene: TRBD2; clone size: .; J gene: TRBJ2-7
CDR3 DNA: TGTGCCAGCAGCTTTCCGGTCGGCTCTAGCCGCAACAATGAGCAGTTCTTC; CDR3 protein: CASSFPVGSSRNNEQFF; V gene: TRBV11-2; D gene: .; clone size: .; J gene: TRBJ2-1
CDR3 DNA: TGCGCCAGCAGCTTCGGACAGGGGAGCGAAAAACTGTTTTTT; CDR3 protein: CASSFGQGSEKLFF; V gene: TRBV5-1; D gene: TRBD1; clone size: .; J gene: TRBJ1-4
CDR3 DNA: TGTGCCACCAGCAGAGGGACTCCCAATAATTCACCCCTCCACTTT; CDR3 protein: CATSRGTPNNSPLHF; V gene: TRBV15; D gene: .; clone size: few; J gene: TRBJ1-6
CDR3 DNA: TGTGCCAGCTCACCTACCGGGACAAAGGGCTACGAGCAGTACTTC; CDR3 protein: CASSPTGTKGYEQYF; V gene: TRBV18; D gene: .; clone size: .; J gene: TRBJ2-7
CDR3 DNA: TGTGCCAGCTCGACAGGGGGCATCGAGCAGTACTTC; CDR3 protein: CASSTGGIEQYF; V gene: TRBV27; D gene: TRBD1; clone size: .; J gene: TRBJ2-7
CDR3 DNA: TGTGCCAGCAGCCTTTGGCGGCCGAGGCTCACTGAAGCTTTCTTT; CDR3 protein: CASSLWRPRLTEAFF; V gene: TRBV28; D gene: .; clone size: .; J gene: TRBJ1-1
CDR3 DNA: TGTGCCAGCACCCGATTGGGGGGGGAGCAGCCCCAGCATTTT; CDR3 protein: CASTRLGGEQPQHF; V gene: TRBV27; D gene: .; clone size: .; J gene: TRBJ1-5
CDR3 DNA: TGTGCCAGTAGTATAGATCGGGGGGGAACTGAAGCTTTCTTT; CDR3 protein: CASSIDRGGTEAFF; V gene: TRBV19; D gene: .; clone size: .; J gene: TRBJ1-1
CDR3 DNA: TGCGCCAGCAGCTTGGGGACAGGGTATAATTCACCCCTCCACTTT; CDR3 protein: CASSLGTGYNSPLHF; V gene: TRBV5-1; D gene: TRBD1; clone size: .; J gene: TRBJ1-6
CDR3 DNA: TGTGCCAGCAGTTACTCTGGACAGGGGGCAGACGAGCAGTACTTC; CDR3 protein: CASSYSGQGADEQYF; V gene: TRBV6-5; D gene: TRBD1; clone size: once; J gene: TRBJ2-7
CDR3 DNA: TGTGCCAGCAGTGCCGGGGGGGGGTCCCGCGAGCAGTACTTC; CDR3 protein: CASSAGGGSREQYF; V gene: TRBV27; D gene: TRBD2; clone size: .; J gene: TRBJ2-7
CDR3 DNA: TGTGCCAGTAGTTCCGGATCCAGGGTCGGCTCTGGAAACACCATATATTTT; CDR3 protein: CASSSGSRVGSGNTIYF; V gene: TRBV19; D gene: .; clone size: .; J gene: TRBJ1-3
CDR3 DNA: TGTGCCAGCAGCCAAGGAATCTTACTACCAGATACGCAGTATTTT; CDR3 protein: CASSQGILLPDTQYF; V gene: TRBV14; D gene: .; clone size: .; J gene: TRBJ2-3
CDR3 DNA: TGTGCCTGGAGTCCTCCGATCCTGAACGGCGGGGAGCTGTTTTTT; CDR3 protein: CAWSPPILNGGELFF; V gene: TRBV30; D gene: .; clone size: .; J gene: TRBJ2-2
CDR3 DNA: TGCGCCAGCAGTGAGCCGGGAGGGGGGCAAGATACGCAGTATTTT; CDR3 protein: CASSEPGGGQDTQYF; V gene: TRBV10-1; D gene: TRBD2; clone size: .; J gene: TRBJ2-3
CDR3 DNA: TGTGCCAGCAGCTTGGCCGGGCGGGACGGGTATGGCTACACCTTC; CDR3 protein: CASSLAGRDGYGYTF; V gene: TRBV5-4; D gene: .; clone size: .; J gene: TRBJ1-2
CDR3 DNA: TGTGCCAGCAGCCAATCCTCCGGCGGATTGAACACTGAAGCTTTCTTT; CDR3 protein: CASSQSSGGLNTEAFF; V gene: TRBV16; D gene: .; clone size: .; J gene: TRBJ1-1
CDR3 DNA: TGCGCCAGCAGCTCCTCCGACCGTATACTAGAAGCTTTCTTT; CDR3 protein: CASSSSDRILEAFF; V gene: TRBV5-1; D gene: .; clone size: .; J gene: TRBJ1-1
CDR3 DNA: TGTGCCAGCAAGGAGGCAGGAGGGGTGAACACTGAAGCTTTCTTT; CDR3 protein: CASKEAGGVNTEAFF; V gene: TRBV2; D gene: .; clone size: .; J gene: TRBJ1-1
CDR3 DNA: TGCGCCAGCAGCCTCACCGGGACACAAAAAGAGACCCAGTACTTC; CDR3 protein: CASSLTGTQKETQYF; V gene: TRBV5-1; D gene: .; clone size: .; J gene: TRBJ2-5